This T cell receptor (beta chain) comes out of a study of cytomegalovirus exposure and HLA in healthy donors. The study's findings and limits: Cytomegalovirus-associated TCR beta chains were listed, numbering around 150. Earlier results showed most TCR beta V segments being productive about 87% or about 30% of the time. Fewer N-insertions (relative to the approximately 670-donor mean) were reportedly seen in an Asian-associated ancestry cluster in a later analysis.

Nominally healthy donors provided the samples, though records likely missed some immune exposures. Concerning this clone itself: The antigen is undetermined.

Primers: 60 Vbeta forward and 13 Jbeta reverse. The method was immunoSEQ multiplex PCR; TCRdb's version includes in-frame clones alone and lacks a portion of them. This sample has fewer than 20,000 clones, with about 70% found just once. The sequence was collected from a man aged 18-30 years in good health and CMV-seronegative. The specimen was PBMCs.

The CDR3 DNA reads TGTGCCAGCAGCCATGCAAGGGCGGGAGAAGATGAGCAGTTCTTC. Translated, it gives CASSHARAGEDEQFF. This sequence joins TRBV6-5 and TRBJ2-1; 7 nucleotides agree with TRBD2. The CDR3 is made up of 15 amino acids. V dropped 6 bases and J dropped 8; count of bases not matched to a gene: 13. Looked up from germline, CDR1 is MNHEY and CDR2 is SVGAGI.